These T cell receptor beta chains were read from a single sample in a study of long-term antiretroviral therapy in people with HIV. TCRdb's copy holds only in-frame clones and misses some; the assay was immunoSEQ multiplex PCR. The repertoire consists of tens of thousands of clones, with roughly 84% occurring once and the leading ten covering 8.8%. Source: unsorted PBMCs, taken 4.7 to 5 years after starting antiretroviral therapy. The receptors were gathered from a man aged 35 to 55 with HIV. Each CDR3 is given with its conserved first and last residue. Clone size is stated in some rows and not others, as once, few, many or a class when expanded.

v_gene,abundance,j_gene,CDR3aa
TRBV9,.,TRBJ1-1,CASSLGQGVPPEAFF
TRBV10-2,.,TRBJ2-5,CASSGGAGGPVETQYF
TRBV30,.,TRBJ2-1,CAWNFHGGEQFF
TRBV7-2,once,TRBJ1-1,CASSFQGAGAFF
TRBV28,.,TRBJ1-3,CASSQTGYSGNTIYF
TRBV6-1,few,TRBJ1-6,CASTEGRAGGSPLHF
TRBV7-9,.,TRBJ2-4,CASSLEELAKNIQYF
TRBV27,.,TRBJ2-7,CASSLTADEQYF
TRBV20-1,.,TRBJ2-1,CSARSGEQFF
TRBV13,.,TRBJ1-1,CASSLPVQGGTEAFF
TRBV28,.,TRBJ1-1,CASMLNTEAFF
TRBV5-1,few,TRBJ1-5,CASSLEGAGQPQHF
TRBV10-3,.,TRBJ2-7,CAISRPDSGQWISYEQYF
TRBV10-3,.,TRBJ2-1,CATRGPGDSYNEQFF
TRBV19,.,TRBJ1-1,CASSISGATEAFF
TRBV7-9,.,TRBJ2-7,CASSFDASYEQYF
TRBV29-1,.,TRBJ1-3,CSTQGVLSGNTIYF
TRBV5-1,.,TRBJ2-7,CASSLDFQAGGYEQYF
TRBV19,.,TRBJ1-1,CASSPTIRGMRAFF
TRBV4-3,once,TRBJ1-2,CASSQDWTGDYGYTF
TRBV11-2,few,TRBJ1-1,CASSPLGTEAFF
TRBV29-1,.,TRBJ2-2,CSVGGLAGIGELFF
TRBV7-9,.,TRBJ2-2,CASSPGGGGSRGTGELFF
TRBV28,.,TRBJ1-5,CASSLDWPQHF
TRBV9,.,TRBJ2-3,CASSGRAGGTDTQYF
TRBV28,.,TRBJ2-7,CASTNPRGGLYF
TRBV5-1,.,TRBJ2-2,CASSLGGGSNTGELFF
TRBV7-8,few,TRBJ1-1,CASSLSAINTEAFF
TRBV29-1,.,TRBJ2-1,CSASGTGYNEQFF
TRBV2,.,TRBJ1-1,CASSGDTDTMMNTEAFF
TRBV11-1,.,TRBJ2-1,CASSQWTSGIAYNEQFF
TRBV7-9,.,TRBJ2-1,CASSLRGSYNEQFF
TRBV7-2,.,TRBJ1-1,CASSLSGGVNTEAFF
TRBV11-2,.,TRBJ2-7,CASSPRPAGSYEQYF
TRBV4-1,.,TRBJ1-2,CASSQPGTGIYGYTF
TRBV5-6,.,TRBJ2-7,CASSFSATSYEQYF
TRBV2,medium-sized,TRBJ1-6,CASEQGADSPLHF
TRBV4-1,.,TRBJ2-7,CASSQDRTSGRQYF
TRBV28,.,TRBJ2-4,CASSFLTVARNIQYF
TRBV9,.,TRBJ1-2,CASSVQTGTGYGYTF
TRBV30,.,TRBJ1-5,CAWSPGGISGNQPQHF
TRBV27,.,TRBJ2-1,CASSPGTSGRERPYNEQFF
TRBV7-2,once,TRBJ2-7,CASSLETGRDEQYF
TRBV5-4,.,TRBJ1-2,CASSLPVIQDGYTF
TRBV29-1,.,TRBJ2-5,CSVLGQGVWETQYF
TRBV7-9,.,TRBJ2-7,CASSPTGSSYEQYF
TRBV2,.,TRBJ1-1,CASNLVGLNTEAFF
TRBV7-2,.,TRBJ2-2,CASSTGTGNGELFF
TRBV14,.,TRBJ2-1,CASSQVAGLAGGVYNEQFF